These T cell receptor beta chains were read from a single sample in a study of blood T cell repertoires in COVID-19. Data came from immunoSEQ multiplex PCR; TCRdb stores just in-frame clones and leaves some out. Of hundreds of thousands of clones in the sample, approximately 90% are singletons; the top ten hold 4% to 5.5%. Sequenced input: peripheral blood. These TCRs come from a woman under 40 with acute or convalescent COVID-19. CDR3s include the opening cysteine and the closing phenylalanine or tryptophan. The D gene is left open where the match is weak. Some rows mark clone size as missing; the rest say once, few, many or name a class of expanded clone.

clone size,D gene,V gene,CDR3 length,J gene,CDR3 DNA,CDR3 protein
-,TRBD2,TRBV3-1/TRBV3-2,15,TRBJ2-1,TGTGCCAGCAGCCAAGACCCCGGGGGGGCGTTTACGGAGTTCTTC,CASSQDPGGAFTEFF
-,TRBD1,TRBV10-3,18,TRBJ2-1,TGTGCCATCAGTGAGGGGACAGGGGGTCTGTTTAGGGCTAGTTCTCAGTTCTTC,CAISEGTGGLFRASSQFF
-,TRBD2,TRBV6-5,15,TRBJ2-1,TGTGCCAGCAGTTACTCTAGCGGGGGTCTAGGCGAGCAGTTCTTC,CASSYSSGGLGEQFF
-,-,TRBV9,14,TRBJ1-2,TGTGCCAGCAGCGTAGGGCAGGGCGCCTACGGCTACACCTTC,CASSVGQGAYGYTF
-,-,TRBV11-2,14,TRBJ2-7,TGTGCCAGCAGCTTAGGGGACAATTACTACGAGCAGTACTTC,CASSLGDNYYEQYF
-,-,TRBV29-1,13,TRBJ1-1,TGCAGCGTTGAGATGACAGGGAACACTGAAGCTTTCTTT,CSVEMTGNTEAFF
-,TRBD1,TRBV6-6,14,TRBJ2-3,TGTGCCAGCAGCCGGGACAGGGTTGAGAATCCGCAGTATTTT,CASSRDRVENPQYF
-,TRBD2,TRBV10-3,15,TRBJ2-7,TGTGCCATCAGCCTACTAGCGGGGGGGTCCTACGAGCAGTACTTC,CAISLLAGGSYEQYF
once,-,TRBV21-1,12,TRBJ1-2,TGTGCCAGCCCCAAACTAGGACAGCAGAGCACCTTC,CASPKLGQQSTF
-,-,TRBV5-8,15,TRBJ1-5,TGTGCCAGCAGCTTGGAGGCGGGGAAACATCAGCCCCAGCATTTT,CASSLEAGKHQPQHF
-,-,TRBV2,14,TRBJ2-5,TGTGCCAGCGGGGTTGCGGGGAGCCAAGAGACCCAGTACTTC,CASGVAGSQETQYF
-,-,TRBV5-1,16,TRBJ2-3,TGCGCCAGCAGCTTTGGAGCAGGGCCCGTGACAGATACGCAGTATTTT,CASSFGAGPVTDTQYF
-,-,TRBV28,14,TRBJ1-1,TGTGCCAGCAGTTTATTTCGGGGAAGCACTGAAGCTTTCTTT,CASSLFRGSTEAFF
-,-,TRBV4-1,14,TRBJ1-2,TGCGCCAGCAGCCAAGATCCGGGGGGCGGCGGCTACACCTTC,CASSQDPGGGGYTF
-,-,TRBV7-9,14,TRBJ2-2,TGTGCCAGCAGCTTTGGACAGAACACCGGGGAGCTGTTTTTT,CASSFGQNTGELFF
-,TRBD2,TRBV14,15,TRBJ2-5,TGTGCCAGCAGCCTCTTGGCGGGGGGACAAGAGACCCAGTACTTC,CASSLLAGGQETQYF
few,TRBD1,TRBV2,14,TRBJ1-1,TGTGCCAGCAGGCTAATGGACAGGGACACTGAAGCTTTCTTT,CASRLMDRDTEAFF
once,TRBD1,TRBV19,17,TRBJ1-3,TGTGCCAGTAGTAAGGGGACAGGGGCGGACTCTGGAAACACCATATATTTT,CASSKGTGADSGNTIYF
-,TRBD1,TRBV7-9,16,TRBJ1-1,TGTGCCAGCAGCCCAGACCGGGGACAGGGGGACGCTGAAGCTTTCTTT,CASSPDRGQGDAEAFF
-,-,TRBV5-1,13,TRBJ2-1,TGCGCCAGCAGCTATTTCCAGGGGCTTGAGCAGTTCTTC,CASSYFQGLEQFF